This T cell receptor (beta chain) was obtained from a study of shared clonotypes between healthy human individuals. General study points: Sampling was confined to blood; repertoires within tissues likely differ. Generation of non-shared clonotypes was less probable than generation of clonotypes shared by all four donors.

Every subset's genomic DNA went evenly onto several immunoSEQ plates. The assay was immunoSEQ multiplex PCR, and TCRdb's table has in-frame clones only and misses some. The profile shows about 2,100,000 clones, 93% of them singletons. For this clone: Antigen unknown.

CDR1 and CDR2 from the germline V gene are GTSNPN and SVGIG (reference sequence). CDR3 length equals 14 residues. Trimming took 4 bases from V and 4 from J, leaving 16 bases between them. CD45RO-negative cells were positively selected for CCR7, leaving out terminally differentiated effector memory CD45RA+ cells. All the donors were Caucasian adults who lived in Nashville, Tennessee. The chain has TRBV30 and TRBJ1-1, with a weak D call TRBD1 (5 bases). The sample comprised naive CD8+ T cells from PBMCs. This sequence originates from a man in his late teens or twenties in good health. Some clones in this sample may be carry-over from other donors' samples. For the CDR3, the DNA is TGTGCCTGGAACGGGGCCGGTCTGGTCACTGAAGCTTTCTTT. It specifies CAWNGAGLVTEAFF.